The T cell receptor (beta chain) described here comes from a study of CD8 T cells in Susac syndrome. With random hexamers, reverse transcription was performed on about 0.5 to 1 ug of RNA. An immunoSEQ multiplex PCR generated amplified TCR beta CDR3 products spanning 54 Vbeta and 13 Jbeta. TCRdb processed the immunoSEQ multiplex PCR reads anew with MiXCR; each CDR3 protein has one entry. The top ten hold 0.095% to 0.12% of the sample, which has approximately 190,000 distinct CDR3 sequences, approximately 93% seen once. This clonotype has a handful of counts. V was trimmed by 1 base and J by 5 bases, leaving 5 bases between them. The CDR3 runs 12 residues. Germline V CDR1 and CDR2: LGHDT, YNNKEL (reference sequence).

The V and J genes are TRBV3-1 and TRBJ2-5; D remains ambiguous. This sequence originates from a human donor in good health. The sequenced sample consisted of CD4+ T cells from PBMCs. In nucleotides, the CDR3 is TGTGCCAGCAGCCAAGTTCTGGAGACCCAGTACTTC. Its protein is CASSQVLETQYF.